What follows are 26 T cell receptor beta chains derived from one specimen sequenced in a study of blood T cell repertoires in COVID-19. Measured with immunoSEQ multiplex PCR; TCRdb has only the in-frame clones, and not every one. The sample lists about 70,000 clones, roughly 79% occurring once. The sample taken for sequencing was peripheral blood. The receptors originated from a woman aged 65 to 85 with acute or convalescent COVID-19.

This clone was detected many times. The chain links TRBV7-9 to TRBJ1-1; TRBD1 matches 11 bases. This CDR3 comprises 14 residues. Per germline, CDR1 SEHNR and CDR2 FQNEAQ (reference sequence). V lost 4 bases, J lost 6 bases, and 4 bases stayed unmatched. The CDR3 sequence: CASSWTGGTAEAFF. The CDR3 DNA sequence: TGTGCCAGCAGCTGGACAGGGGGCACCGCTGAAGCTTTCTTT.

The CDR3 sequence is CASSLRGANTEAFF. CDR3 bases: TGCGCCAGCAGCTTGCGGGGGGCGAACACTGAAGCTTTCTTT. This sequence joins TRBV5-1 and TRBJ1-1, with D possibly TRBD1 on 6 matching bases. Germline V CDR1 and CDR2: SGHRS, YFSETQ. V was pared by 1 base and J by 1 base, with 8 bases between. The CDR3 spans 14 residues.

J is TRBJ2-1 and V is TRBV14; TRBD2 matches 11 bases. The V and J ends lost 3 bases and 6 bases, in that order; junction bases with no gene match: 7. The CDR3 contains 16 residues. CDR1 is SGHDN and CDR2 is FVKESK in the germline V gene. The CDR3 nucleotides read TGTGCCAGCAGCCACCCACTAGCGGGAGAGGGCAATGAGCAGTTCTTC. This encodes CASSHPLAGEGNEQFF.

This chain uses TRBV5-6 with TRBJ2-4; 13 positions match TRBD2. In germline, CDR1 is SGHDT, CDR2 YYEEEE. The CDR3 is made up of 19 amino acids. Germline trimming cut 6 bases from V and 1 base from J; bases unmatched to any gene: 13. Written as DNA, the CDR3 is TGTGCCAGCACCAGGACTAGCGGGAGCCGGGTCCATGCCAAAAACATTCAGTACTTC. Translating gives CASTRTSGSRVHAKNIQYF.

The chain is built from TRBV2 and TRBJ1-3; D gene ambiguous. The germline V and J ends were trimmed by 6 bases and 2 bases, with 5 bases remaining between them. CDR3 length: 12 amino acids. Germline CDR1 SNHLY, CDR2 FYNNEI. The CDR3 sequence is CASRSAGNTIYF. For the CDR3, the DNA is TGTGCCAGCAGGTCGGCTGGAAACACCATATATTTT. Variable domain in full (rest from reference TRBV2 and TRBJ1-3): EPEVTQTPSHQVTQMGQEVILRCVPISNHLYFYWYRQILGQKVEFLVSFYNNEISEKSEIFDDQFSVERPDGSNFTLKIRSTKLEDSAMYFCASRSAGNTIYFGEGSWLTVV.

This sequence joins TRBV7-2 and TRBJ2-7; 7 bases agree with TRBD2. Germline V gene lookup returns CDR1 SGHTA and CDR2 FQGNSA. The CDR3 spans 13 residues. The junction had 7 bases not matched to a gene; V was cut back by 5 bases and J by 6 bases. CDR3 loop: CASSRSGGAEQYF. CDR3 nucleotide sequence: TGTGCCAGCAGCCGATCGGGGGGAGCCGAGCAGTACTTC.

Here the CDR3 DNA reads TGTGCCAGCAGCTTAAGGGGTACGGACAAAAACATTCAGTACTTC. It translates to CASSLRGTDKNIQYF. The chain has TRBV7-9 and TRBJ2-4; perhaps TRBD1 as D (5 bases). V lost 2 bases and J lost 3, with 11 bases in between. Per germline, CDR1 SEHNR and CDR2 FQNEAQ (reference sequence). The CDR3 is 15 residues long.

This chain links TRBV6-5 with TRBJ1-2; 8 nucleotides line up with TRBD1. Germline V gene lookup returns CDR1 MNHEY and CDR2 SVGAGI. This CDR3 is 14 amino acids long. Unmatched junction bases numbered 6, after V lost 6 bases and J lost 3 bases. The CDR3 DNA reads as TGTGCCAGCAGAACTACAGGGGGGCACTATGGCTACACCTTC. Amino acids: CASRTTGGHYGYTF.

This chain uses TRBV6-5 with TRBJ2-1, with TRBD2 matching 11 bases. V was clipped by 6 bases and J by 3 bases; unmatched bases: 4. The CDR3 loop spans 15 amino acids. Germline V gene sequence: CDR1 MNHEY, CDR2 SVGAGI. The CDR3 bases are TGTGCCAGCAGCGTAGCGGGAGGGGACTACAATGAGCAGTTCTTC. Translation gives CASSVAGGDYNEQFF.

There are a few counts of this clone. V is TRBV27 and J is TRBJ1-1, with a possible D match to TRBD1 (6 bases). V was trimmed by 6 bases and J by 0 bases, leaving 11 bases between them. This CDR3 has 14 residues. From germline, CDR1 is MNHEY and CDR2 SMNVEV (reference sequence). The CDR3 spells CASRPEGVNTEAFF. CDR3 nucleotides: TGTGCCAGCAGACCCGAGGGGGTGAACACTGAAGCTTTCTTT.

The chain combines TRBV3-1 (or the pseudogene TRBV3-2) with TRBJ1-6; 7 nucleotides match TRBD1. Germline V gives CDR1 LGHDT, CDR2 YNNKEL (reference sequence). The CDR3 has 14 residues. The ends lost 4 bases at V and 7 bases at J; junction bases unmatched: 4. Here the CDR3 DNA reads TGTGCCAGCAGCCTCCGGGACAGAAATTCACCCCTCCACTTT. Amino acid sequence: CASSLRDRNSPLHF.

The CDR3 protein is CASGLGGNEQFF. CDR3 sequence (DNA): TGTGCTAGTGGATTAGGCGGGAATGAGCAGTTCTTC. This rearrangement joins TRBV12-5 to TRBJ2-1, with D perhaps matching TRBD2 (5 bases). The CDR3 is 12 amino acids. The V and J ends lost 6 bases and 7 bases respectively, with 10 bases between them. Germline V gene lookup returns CDR1 LGHNT and CDR2 FRNRAP.

The V call is TRBV5-1, the J call TRBJ2-7; D is uncertain. Trimming removed 4 bases from V and 0 bases from J, with 14 bases in between. The CDR3 sequence is 15 residues long. CDR1 and CDR2 (germline): SGHRS, YFSETQ. CDR3 residues: CASSHPEFDSYEQYF. CDR3 DNA: TGCGCCAGCAGCCACCCCGAGTTCGACTCCTACGAGCAGTACTTC.

This clone was found a few times. The gene calls are TRBV21-1 and TRBJ1-1; the table calls TRBD1, which could not be checked here. TRBV21-1 corresponds to a pseudogene. The CDR3 consists of 16 residues. CDR3 DNA: TGTGCCAGCAGCAAAACACTGGACAGGGGGAACACTGAAGCTTTCTTT. Amino acids: CASSKTLDRGNTEAFF.

The gene calls are TRBV5-4 and TRBJ2-7, with 11 bases fitting TRBD2. The CDR3 sequence is 16 residues long. Trimming removed 6 bases from V and 6 bases from J; junction bases left unmatched: 14. CDR1 SGHNT and CDR2 YYREEE come from the germline V gene (reference sequence). CDR3 amino acids: CASTPGLLAGVGEQYF. CDR3 sequence (DNA): TGTGCCAGCACCCCGGGACTACTAGCGGGAGTGGGCGAGCAGTACTTC.

The V call is TRBV28, the J call TRBJ2-3, with TRBD1 matching over 12 bases. This CDR3 comprises 15 residues. In germline, CDR1 is MDHEN, CDR2 SYDVKM. V trimming: 5 bases; J trimming: 6 bases; junction bases outside the gene matches: 6. This CDR3 is CASSPGQGAWDTQYF. The DNA of the CDR3 is TGTGCCAGCAGTCCGGGACAGGGGGCCTGGGATACGCAGTATTTT.

This rearrangement joins TRBV28 to TRBJ1-5; a possible D gene is TRBD1 (6 bases). The V gene lost 2 bases and the J gene lost 2 bases, with 19 bases spanning the gap. The length of the CDR3 is 18 residues. Germline-derived CDR1 and CDR2 are MDHEN and SYDVKM. The CDR3 DNA reads as TGTGCCAGCAGTTTAGGCAGGGGTGGGTTGTATCGCAATCAGCCCCAGCATTTT. Translating it yields CASSLGRGGLYRNQPQHF.

V gene TRBV2 combines with J gene TRBJ2-5; no clear D. Germline V lookup: CDR1 SNHLY, CDR2 FYNNEI. CDR3 length: 14 amino acids. Trimming left V 4 bases short and J 1 base short, with 10 bases between. The CDR3 here is CASSGARIQETQYF. The CDR3 DNA sequence: TGTGCCAGCAGTGGGGCACGGATCCAAGAGACCCAGTACTTC.

This clone showed up just once. V gene TRBV6-6 combines with J gene TRBJ2-7, with a possible D match to TRBD2 (5 bases). With 0 bases removed from V and 3 bases from J, the gap between germline ends came to 9 bases. The CDR3 runs 14 residues. Germline CDR1 MNHNY, CDR2 SVGAGI (reference sequence). CDR3 sequence: CASSYSGSRYEQYF. In DNA form, the CDR3 reads TGTGCCAGCAGTTACTCGGGGAGTCGCTACGAGCAGTACTTC.

The chain links TRBV7-6 to TRBJ2-1; weak D call: TRBD1 (6 bases). The CDR3 consists of 17 residues. CDR1 and CDR2 (germline): SGHVS, FNYEAQ. Between the trimmed V and J ends, which lost 5 bases and 4 bases, there was a span of 21 bases. Here the CDR3 DNA reads TGTGCCAGCAGCCGACGAACGGCGGCAGGGGTTTACAATGAGCAGTTCTTC. Protein sequence: CASSRRTAAGVYNEQFF.

This chain connects TRBV10-1 to TRBJ2-5, with 13 bases aligning to TRBD2. Losses at the gene ends were 3 bases for V and 3 bases for J; bases not matched to a gene: 4. In germline, CDR1 is WNHNN, CDR2 SYGVQD (reference sequence). This CDR3 spans 16 amino acids. CDR3: CASSDTGTSGKETQYF. The CDR3 region has the DNA TGCGCCAGCAGTGACACCGGGACTAGCGGGAAAGAGACCCAGTACTTC.

This clone came up once. V gene TRBV7-2 combines with J gene TRBJ1-1; TRBD1 aligns across 8 bases. Germline CDR1 and CDR2: SGHTA and FQGNSA. V shed 2 bases and J 11 bases; nucleotides not matched to a gene: 16. CDR3 length: 16 amino acids. The chain's CDR3 is CASSLLKQGGSGSAFF. CDR3 nucleotides: TGTGCCAGCAGCTTATTAAAACAGGGGGGTAGTGGTAGCGCTTTCTTT. The entire variable domain, with the rest obtained from reference TRBV7-2 and TRBJ1-1, is as follows: GAGVSQSPSNKVTEKGKDVELRCDPISGHTALYWYRQSLGQGLEFLIYFQGNSAPDKSGLPSDRFSAERTGGSVSTLTIQRTQQEDSAVYLCASSLLKQGGSGSAFFGQGTRLTVV.

V is TRBV27 and J is TRBJ1-5; possible D gene TRBD1, 5 bases. Germline assignment: CDR1 MNHEY and CDR2 SMNVEV (reference sequence). The V end lost 2 bases, the J end lost 5 bases, and 7 bases lay between the germline ends. The CDR3 contains 13 residues. CDR3 coding DNA: TGTGCCAGCAGTTTAACAGGAGATCAGCCCCAGCATTTT. Translating it yields CASSLTGDQPQHF.

The chain joins TRBV5-1 to TRBJ2-3; the match to TRBD2 covers 11 bases. The V gene end was trimmed by 1 base and the J gene end by 4 bases; junction bases not matched to a gene: 14. Germline V gene lookup returns CDR1 SGHRS and CDR2 YFSETQ. This CDR3 is built from 19 residues. The DNA of the CDR3 is TGCGCCAGCAGCTTGCTCGGCCTGGGGCTAGCGGGAGGTTCAGATACGCAGTATTTT. Translating it yields CASSLLGLGLAGGSDTQYF.

V is TRBV27 and J is TRBJ1-3; no clear D. With 3 bases removed from V and 0 bases from J, the gap between germline ends came to 6 bases. Germline V gives CDR1 MNHEY, CDR2 SMNVEV (reference sequence). This CDR3 has 14 amino acids. The CDR3 DNA sequence: TGTGCCAGCAGTTTGTCCTTCTCTGGAAACACCATATATTTT. The encoded protein is CASSLSFSGNTIYF.

This clone turned up a few times. This chain uses TRBV4-1 with TRBJ2-7, with TRBD2 as a possible D gene (7 bases). This CDR3 contains 14 residues. In germline, CDR1 is MGHRA, CDR2 YSYEKL. V was cut by 5 bases and J by 7 bases, with 18 bases left in between. The CDR3 reads CASSKIGGEWEQYF. The CDR3 DNA reads as TGCGCCAGCAGCAAAATAGGGGGGGAATGGGAGCAGTACTTC.